This record covers a single T cell receptor beta chain. Its target is unknown. This sample stems from a study of T cell responses to AZD1222 COVID-19 vaccine. The repertoire was sequenced with immunoSEQ multiplex PCR; TCRdb's copy has only in-frame clones and lacks some. Here the sample spans 100,000 to 150,000 clones, approximately 90% being singletons. Germline values: CDR1 MNHEY, CDR2 SVGAGI. V shed 6 bases, J shed 5 bases, and the junction held 2 bases outside the gene matches. The length of the CDR3 is 12 residues. Findings of the study overall: With dominance at 160-218 and 743-854, vaccine-associated CD4 TCRs spanned spike. Baseline seropositivity occurred in only a handful of AZD1222 recipients.

The TCR comes from an adult who received the AZD1222 COVID-19 vaccine. The starting material was peripheral blood, obtained 28 days after the second AZD1222 dose. This sequence joins TRBV6-5 and TRBJ2-5; 8 nucleotides agree with TRBD1. CDR3 in DNA: TGTGCCAGCAGGAGACAGGGGGAGACCCAGTACTTC. As protein: CASRRQGETQYF.